This is a list of T cell receptor beta chains from one sample in a study of early T cells in non-severe SARS-CoV-2 infection. From the 5' RACE reads, TCRdb called clonotypes with MiXCR, one entry per CDR3 protein. In the table there are some 30,000 distinct CDR3 sequences, approximately 5% of which are singletons. Sequenced sample: whole blood. The receptor set was obtained from an adult who was a healthcare worker with PCR-confirmed SARS-CoV-2 infection or an uninfected control (not recorded which). CDR3s include the opening cysteine and the closing phenylalanine or tryptophan. A D gene is named only where the DNA matches it firmly. The size of a clone is reported for some rows only, either as once, few or many, or as a class for expanded clones.

D,size,V,J,DNA,CDR3
.,few,TRBV24-1,TRBJ2-1,TGTGCCACCAGTGATTGGGGAGATGAGCAGTTCTTC,CATSDWGDEQFF
TRBD2,many,TRBV7-2,TRBJ2-5,TGTGCCAGCAGCCAGACTAGCGGGGGGCGTGAGTACTTC,CASSQTSGGREYF
.,few,TRBV20-1,TRBJ2-5,TGCAGTGCCTGCGGGGCGGAAGAGACCCAGTACTTC,CSACGAEETQYF
.,many,TRBV5-1,TRBJ1-1,TGCGCCAGCAGCTTTGAGACAAACACTGAAGCTTTCTTT,CASSFETNTEAFF
TRBD2,.,TRBV12-3/TRBV12-4,TRBJ2-1,TGTGCCAGCAGTTTTGCGGGACTAGCGGGGAACAATGAGCAGTTCTTC,CASSFAGLAGNNEQFF
TRBD2,.,TRBV7-6,TRBJ2-1,TGTGCCAGCAGCTATAGCGGGGGGGCTTACAATGAGCAGTTCTTC,CASSYSGGAYNEQFF
TRBD1,many,TRBV5-4,TRBJ1-2,TGTGCCAGCAGCCCGCGGGACAGGGGGAACTATGGCTACACCTTC,CASSPRDRGNYGYTF
.,.,TRBV2,TRBJ2-5,TGTGCCATCACCACCCTCTCGGACCAAGAGACCCAGTACTTC,CAITTLSDQETQYF
.,many,TRBV24-1,TRBJ2-3,TGTGCCACCAGTGATTTGGAGGGGAGCCCGATGTATTTT,CATSDLEGSPMYF
TRBD1,many,TRBV12-3/TRBV12-4,TRBJ2-7,TGTGCCAGCAGTGAGCACAGGGGGCTATACGAGCAGTACTTC,CASSEHRGLYEQYF
.,many,TRBV7-8,TRBJ1-2,TGTGCCAGCAGCCCAAACCGGGCGGGGGGCGCCTATGGCTACACCTTC,CASSPNRAGGAYGYTF
TRBD1,many,TRBV18,TRBJ1-1,TGTGCCAGCTCACCGGGACAGATAGATTTCTATGAAGCTTTCTTT,CASSPGQIDFYEAFF
.,many,TRBV6-2/TRBV6-3,TRBJ1-1,TGTGCCAGCAGTTCGATAGCTCAGAACACTGAAGCTTTCTTT,CASSSIAQNTEAFF
TRBD1,many,TRBV11-2,TRBJ2-7,TGTGCCAGCAGTCGACGGACAGGGGCGTCCTACGAGCAGTACTTC,CASSRRTGASYEQYF
TRBD1,.,TRBV2,TRBJ1-1,TGTGCCAGCAGGGTCGCGTCGGGACAGCTCGAAGCTTTCTTT,CASRVASGQLEAFF